The 14 T cell receptor beta chains given below trace back to one sample, sequenced in a study of blood T cell repertoires in COVID-19. Using immunoSEQ multiplex PCR, the repertoire was profiled, and TCRdb retains in-frame clones only, with some absent. Seen here are about 220,000 clones, around four fifths observed once, and the top ten hold about 4.8%. Specimen: peripheral blood. The receptors come from a woman aged 70-85 years with COVID-19, enrolled during active disease.

The chain couples TRBV29-1 to TRBJ1-1; D is perhaps TRBD1 (6 bases). With 7 bases removed from V and 0 bases from J, the gap between germline ends came to 18 bases. The length of the CDR3 is 15 residues. The V gene's germline CDR1 is SQVTM and CDR2 ANQGSEA. The CDR3 nucleotides read TGCAGCGCCCGAGGGAAGGACAGTCTGAACACTGAAGCTTTCTTT. It encodes CSARGKDSLNTEAFF. Full variable domain (outside the CDR3, taken from reference TRBV29-1 and TRBJ1-1): SAVISQKPSRDICQRGTSLTIQCQVDSQVTMMFWYRQQPGQSLTLIATANQGSEATYESGFVIDKFPISRPNLTFSTLTVSNMSPEDSSIYLCSARGKDSLNTEAFFGQGTRLTVV.

As DNA, the CDR3 is TGTGCCAGCAGTCTTAACGAATTACTGACAGGGTTTCTCGGAGTTAGGTACGAGCAGTACTTC. Amino acids: CASSLNELLTGFLGVRYEQYF. The chain recombines TRBV28 with TRBJ2-7; TRBD1 matches 7 bases. The V gene's germline CDR1 is MDHEN and CDR2 SYDVKM. The V segment lost 5 bases and the J segment 4 bases; nucleotides outside the gene matches: 29. CDR3 length: 21 residues. Complete variable domain (other parts from reference TRBV28 and TRBJ2-7): DVKVTQSSRYLVKRTGEKVFLECVQDMDHENMFWYRQDPGLGLRLIYFSYDVKMKEKGDIPEGYSVSREKKERFSLILESASTNQTSMYLCASSLNELLTGFLGVRYEQYFGPGTRLTVT.

This clone was observed a single time. The genes are TRBV9 and TRBJ2-7; the match to TRBD2 covers 7 bases. After removal of 0 bases from V and 2 bases from J, the junction contained 5 bases not matched to a gene. This CDR3 has 15 residues. Germline V gene sequence: CDR1 SGDLS, CDR2 YYNGEE. CDR3 amino acids: CASSVGSSGTYEQYF. In DNA, the CDR3 is TGTGCCAGCAGCGTAGGGTCTAGCGGAACCTACGAGCAGTACTTC. Variable domain in full (rest from reference TRBV9 and TRBJ2-7): DSGVTQTPKHLITATGQRVTLRCSPRSGDLSVYWYQQSLDQGLQFLIQYYNGEERAKGNILERFSAQQFPDLHSELNLSSLELGDSALYFCASSVGSSGTYEQYFGPGTRLTVT.

The chain couples TRBV9 to TRBJ2-7, with D possibly matching TRBD1 (5 bases). The V gene's germline CDR1 is SGDLS and CDR2 YYNGEE. The CDR3 consists of 14 residues. Trimming stripped 0 bases from V and 2 bases from J, with 9 bases between. CDR3 in amino acids: CASSVGSRAYEQYF. The CDR3 DNA follows: TGTGCCAGCAGCGTAGGTAGCAGGGCCTACGAGCAGTACTTC.

Only one count was recorded for this clone. The chain carries TRBV7-8 and TRBJ1-4; unclear D gene. V lost 2 bases and J lost 4, with 14 bases in between. Germline-derived CDR1 and CDR2 are SGHVS and FQNEAQ. The length of the CDR3 is 16 residues. CDR3 bases: TGTGCCAGCAGCTTAAACCCGGGCCGGGATAATGAAAAACTGTTTTTT. This encodes CASSLNPGRDNEKLFF.

At least ten counts were recorded for this clone. The V gene is TRBV13, the J gene TRBJ2-7; 7 bases line up with TRBD2. This CDR3 region has 14 residues. The junction had 8 bases not matched to a gene; V was cut back by 3 bases and J by 6 bases. Per germline, CDR1 PRHDT and CDR2 FYEKMQ (reference sequence). This CDR3 is CASSFQAGFGEQYF. The CDR3 DNA follows: TGTGCCAGCAGCTTCCAAGCGGGATTTGGCGAGCAGTACTTC.

This chain uses TRBV30 with TRBJ1-5; TRBD1 aligns across 11 bases. The length of the CDR3 is 16 residues. With V trimmed by 2 bases and J by 4 bases, 7 bases remained unmatched. Germline lookup yields CDR1 GTSNPN and CDR2 SVGIG (reference sequence). CDR3 region: CAWSREGTGGNQPQHF. In DNA, the CDR3 is TGTGCCTGGAGTAGGGAAGGGACAGGGGGAAATCAGCCCCAGCATTTT.

This rearrangement joins TRBV9 to TRBJ2-1; 14 nucleotides agree with TRBD2. Per germline, CDR1 SGDLS and CDR2 YYNGEE. V lost 0 bases and J lost 6; bases outside the gene matches: 2. CDR3 length: 16 residues. The CDR3 region is CASSVGGTSGGNEQFF. In DNA form, the CDR3 reads TGTGCCAGCAGCGTAGGCGGGACTAGCGGGGGCAATGAGCAGTTCTTC.

This chain links TRBV19 with TRBJ2-2; 9 bases align to TRBD1. The CDR3 has 15 amino acids. Losses at the gene ends were 6 bases for V and 5 bases for J; bases not matched to a gene: 7. In germline, CDR1 is LNHDA, CDR2 SQIVND (reference sequence). This CDR3 is CASRPTGGRTGELFF. CDR3 bases: TGTGCCAGTAGGCCTACAGGGGGCAGGACCGGGGAGCTGTTTTTT. The full variable domain, completed using reference TRBV19 and TRBJ2-2, is DGGITQSPKYLFRKEGQNVTLSCEQNLNHDAMYWYRQDPGQGLRLIYYSQIVNDFQKGDIAEGYSVSREKKESFPLTVTSAQKNPTAFYLCASRPTGGRTGELFFGEGSRLTVL.

The genes are TRBV21-1 and TRBJ1-4. TRBV21-1 constitutes a pseudogene. The CDR3 is 17 amino acids. The CDR3 nucleotides read TGTGCCAGCACCGAAAAAGGGGGAGGGGGTCCTAATGAAAAACTGTTTTTT. Protein: CASTEKGGGGPNEKLFF.

This rearrangement joins TRBV28 to TRBJ2-7; the D gene is possibly TRBD2 (6 bases). The V end was cut by 5 bases, the J end by 1 base, with 18 bases between. The CDR3 has 16 amino acids. From germline, CDR1 is MDHEN and CDR2 SYDVKM. This chain's CDR3 is CASSTYRGLRSYEQYF. The CDR3 region has the DNA TGTGCCAGCAGTACCTACCGCGGACTACGTTCCTACGAGCAGTACTTC.

This chain links TRBV18 with TRBJ1-2; D may be TRBD1 (5 bases). The CDR3 is 13 amino acids. Trimming removed 6 bases from V and 3 bases from J, with 11 bases in between. Germline CDR1 is KGHSH and CDR2 is LQKENI. Here the CDR3 DNA reads TGTGCCAGCTCCCCGGGAGGGGACTATGGCTACACCTTC. Residues: CASSPGGDYGYTF.

J is TRBJ2-2 and V is TRBV7-8; D unresolved. Germline assignment: CDR1 SGHVS and CDR2 FQNEAQ. The CDR3 covers 14 residues. V was cut by 2 bases and J by 6 bases, with 10 bases left in between. The CDR3 bases are TGTGCCAGCAGCTTATTGGGCCTCGCCGGGGAGCTGTTTTTT. Translated, it gives CASSLLGLAGELFF. The whole variable domain, remainder taken from reference TRBV7-8 and TRBJ2-2, is GAGVSQSPRYKVAKRGQDVALRCDPISGHVSLFWYQQALGQGPEFLTYFQNEAQLDKSGLPSDRFFAERPEGSVSTLKIQRTQQEDSAVYLCASSLLGLAGELFFGEGSRLTVL.

This chain links TRBV28 with TRBJ1-2; D is unclear. V dropped 8 bases and J dropped 1 base, with 8 bases sitting between them. This CDR3 has 12 amino acids. CDR1 and CDR2 (germline): MDHEN, SYDVKM. CDR3 amino acids: CASGRGNYGYTF. The CDR3 DNA follows: TGTGCCAGCGGTAGAGGTAACTATGGCTACACCTTC.